These 2 T cell receptor beta chains share one sample of origin, sequenced in a study of early stage breast cancer tumors. The assay was immunoSEQ multiplex PCR, and TCRdb's table has in-frame clones only and misses some. There are about 53,000 clones in the sample; 80% to 95% occur only once, and 5% lies in the top ten. The specimen sequenced was blood. These receptors were taken from a person aged 70 to 85 with breast cancer.

The chain carries TRBV5-1 and TRBJ2-3; D may be TRBD1 (5 bases). V was clipped by 0 bases and J by 5 bases, with 7 bases between them. Germline V lookup: CDR1 SGHRS, CDR2 YFSETQ. The CDR3 is 13 residues long. Written as DNA, the CDR3 is TGCGCCAGCAGCTTGGCCAGGGTAGATACGCAGTATTTT. Translating it yields CASSLARVDTQYF.

The rearrangement links TRBV30 to TRBJ1-1, with D uncertain. V shed 3 bases and J shed 5 bases, with 13 bases lying between them. The germline V gene has CDR1 GTSNPN and CDR2 SVGIG (reference sequence). This CDR3 spans 13 amino acids. CDR3 in amino acids: CAWSPKVRTEAFF. The CDR3 DNA reads TGTGCCTGGAGCCCCAAGGTGAGGACTGAAGCTTTCTTT. The full variable domain, rest sourced from reference TRBV30 and TRBJ1-1, is SQTIHQWPATLVQPVGSPLSLECTVEGTSNPNLYWYRQAAGRGLQLLFYSVGIGQISSEVPQNLSASRPQDRQFILSSKKLLLSDSGFYLCAWSPKVRTEAFFGQGTRLTVV.